What follows are 7 T cell receptor beta chains derived from one specimen sequenced in a study of naive and memory T cell subsets. Treatment denoted: skin biopsy from PPD injection site in Mantoux-positive individual. An oligonucleotide containing a UMI was ligated to the 3' end of TCR cDNA. Ligated cDNA underwent four rounds of PCR with nested alpha and beta constant region primers and SP2. TCRdb reprocessed the UMI-ligation and nested PCR reads with MiXCR, giving one entry per CDR3 protein. Altogether more than 13,000 distinct CDR3 sequences are present, about 5% being singletons, with the ten largest covering 6.5% to 9%. Material: skin, obtained from a tuberculin skin test site. The receptor set was obtained from an adult in good health.

The chain links TRBV7-2 to TRBJ2-4; D call uncertain. Germline-derived CDR1 and CDR2 are SGHTA and FQGNSA. V lost 3 bases, J lost 0 bases, and 12 bases lay in between. This CDR3 region has 16 residues. CDR3 amino acids: CASSFAVTLAKNIQYF. CDR3 nucleotides: TGTGCCAGCAGCTTTGCCGTGACACTAGCCAAAAACATTCAGTACTTC.

The sample holds many counts of this clonotype. The V call is TRBV4-3, the J call TRBJ1-3; a possible D gene is TRBD1 (5 bases). Trimming took 2 bases from V and 7 from J, leaving 24 bases between them. Germline assignment: CDR1 LGHNA and CDR2 YSLEER. This CDR3 has 18 residues. The CDR3 DNA reads TGCGCCAGCAGCCAAAATAATGGGCCTGGCAGGGCGATGAACACCATATATTTT. The encoded protein is CASSQNNGPGRAMNTIYF.

This clonotype appeared many times. The gene calls are TRBV15 and TRBJ1-2; D may be TRBD1 (5 bases). The CDR3 runs to 15 residues. Germline V lookup: CDR1 LNHNV, CDR2 YYDKDF (reference sequence). V was trimmed by 1 base and J by 9 bases, leaving 18 bases between them. CDR3 in DNA: TGTGCCACCAGCAGAGGAGGGCAAGGGGCGTATCGCTACACCTTC. Its translation is CATSRGGQGAYRYTF.

This clonotype was recorded many times. This chain uses TRBV20-1 with TRBJ2-2; no definite D call. The CDR3 totals 15 residues. V lost 1 base and J 4 bases, leaving 13 bases between the germline ends. Germline loops: CDR1 DFQATT, CDR2 SNEGSKA (reference sequence). The CDR3: CSARARRFGTGELFF. For the CDR3, the DNA is TGCAGTGCTAGAGCGAGACGGTTTGGCACCGGGGAGCTGTTTTTT.

This clonotype was found many times. The rearrangement joins TRBV4-2 to TRBJ1-2; TRBD1 is a possible D gene (5 bases). CDR3 length: 16 amino acids. Trimming took off 0 bases at V and 0 bases at J, with 11 bases between the two ends. The germline V gene encodes CDR1 LGHNA and CDR2 YNFKEQ. This CDR3 reads CASSQDRQGPNYGYTF. In nucleotides, the CDR3 is TGTGCCAGCAGCCAAGATCGCCAGGGACCTAACTATGGCTACACCTTC.

This clonotype is medium-sized by share. The rearrangement links TRBV7-2 to TRBJ2-2, with D possibly being TRBD2 (5 bases). The CDR3 is made up of 18 amino acids. Trimming left V 7 bases short and J 1 base short, with 22 bases between. The V gene's germline CDR1 is SGHTA and CDR2 FQGNSA. CDR3 loop: CASTSGLLRARNTGELFF. In nucleotides, the CDR3 is TGTGCCAGCACCAGCGGACTCCTCCGGGCTAGGAACACCGGGGAGCTGTTTTTT.

This clonotype was found a few times. The chain is built from TRBV30 and TRBJ2-2; possibly TRBD2 for D (6 bases). The CDR3 extends over 12 amino acids. The V end lost 5 bases, the J end lost 7 bases, and 11 bases lay between the germline ends. Looked up from germline, CDR1 is GTSNPN and CDR2 is SVGIG (reference sequence). CDR3 sequence: CAWGTCDGELFF. CDR3 DNA: TGTGCCTGGGGGACTTGTGACGGGGAGCTGTTTTTT.